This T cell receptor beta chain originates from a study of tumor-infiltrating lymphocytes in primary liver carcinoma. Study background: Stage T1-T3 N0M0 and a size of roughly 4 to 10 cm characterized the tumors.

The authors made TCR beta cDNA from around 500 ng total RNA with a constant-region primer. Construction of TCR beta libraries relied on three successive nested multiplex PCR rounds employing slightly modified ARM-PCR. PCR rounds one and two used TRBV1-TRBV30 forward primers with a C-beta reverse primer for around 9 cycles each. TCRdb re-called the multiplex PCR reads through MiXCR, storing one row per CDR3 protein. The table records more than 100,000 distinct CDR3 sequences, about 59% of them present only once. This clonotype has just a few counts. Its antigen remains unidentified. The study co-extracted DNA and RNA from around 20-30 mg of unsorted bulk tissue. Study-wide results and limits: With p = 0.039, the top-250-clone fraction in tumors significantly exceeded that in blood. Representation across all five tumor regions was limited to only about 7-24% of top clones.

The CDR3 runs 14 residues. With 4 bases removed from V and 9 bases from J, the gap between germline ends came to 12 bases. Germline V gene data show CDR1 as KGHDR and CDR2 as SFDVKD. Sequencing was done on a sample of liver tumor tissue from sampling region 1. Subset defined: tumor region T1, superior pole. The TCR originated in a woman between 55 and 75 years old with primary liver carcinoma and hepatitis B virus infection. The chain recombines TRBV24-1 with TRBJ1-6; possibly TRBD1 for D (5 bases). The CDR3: CATSEGWGGSPLHF. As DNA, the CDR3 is TGTGCCACCAGTGAGGGCTGGGGCGGTTCACCCCTCCACTTT.